This TCR beta chain was observed in a study of cytomegalovirus exposure and HLA in healthy donors. Study results and caveats: Relative to the roughly 690-donor mean, N-insertions were reportedly fewer in an Asian-associated ancestry cluster in a later analysis.

This clone turned up a few times. The antigen remains undetermined. Per germline, CDR1 SEHNR and CDR2 FQNEAQ (reference sequence). Trimming took 5 bases from V and 11 from J, leaving 18 bases between them. The CDR3 contains 13 residues. The PCR had 60 Vbeta and 13 Jbeta primers. Produced via immunoSEQ multiplex PCR; TCRdb's table is partial and in-frame only. The profile shows roughly 150,000 clones, 75% to 80% of them singletons. The clonotype originates from a male donor in good health and CMV-seronegative. The rearrangement links TRBV7-9 to TRBJ1-1; D may be TRBD1 (6 bases). The sequenced material came from PBMCs. The CDR3 reads CASSQNLQGIAFF. CDR3 nucleotides: TGTGCCAGCAGCCAAAACCTACAGGGTATCGCTTTCTTT.